This T cell receptor beta chain was identified in a study of blood T cell repertoires in COVID-19 (dated by TCRdb to the early 2020s). Broadly, across the study: Collaborator samples came from the United States, Italy and Spain and covered acute and convalescent phases of COVID-19. The material from the prospective study consisted of cDNA or gDNA derived from T cells, B-cell-depleted T cells, or PBMCs. Subjects who had been exposed to COVID-19, were actively infected with it, or had recovered from it provided the deeply sampled blood TCRbeta repertoires that made up the dataset. The repertoires were released in a freely available public database intended as a resource for research on the immune response to SARS-CoV-2. Samples came from the ongoing ImmuneRACE study (first 160 participants) plus 1,254 subjects from 6 global collaborators. Sample metadata almost always included a de-identified subject ID, COVID-19 status, age in years and sex. Where available, HLA class I and class II types were obtained from metadata supplied by the sample provider rather than from assay-based typing.

The CDR3 goes from the cysteine to the phenylalanine over 11 residues. The kept DNA is CDR3 alone, 33 bases in frame from the first base. The germline V gene (reference sequence) specifies MNHEY as CDR1 and SMNVEV as CDR2. V and J lose 5 bases and 3 bases, and a span of 5 bases separates them. On this clone: Its antigen is currently not known. Base qualities are missing; no much larger clone stands one base away.

Samples from volunteer blood donors who had recovered from COVID-19 were contributed by a second Seattle source. The collaborating institutions used their own protocols to collect whole blood in K2EDTA tubes. Collaborator samples were shipped for TCRbeta analysis as frozen whole blood, isolated PBMCs, or DNA extracted from either sample type. The study at large found these results: Clinical and demographic metadata were provided uncurated, with the amount varying by source and participant.

TCRbeta CDR3 regions were amplified from genomic DNA by means of the immunoSEQ Assay, a bias-controlled multiplex PCR. Per the authors' processing: The number of nucleated cells in each sample was estimated by amplification of reference gene primers within the assay. To quantify the absolute abundance of each unique TCRbeta CDR3 rearrangement, sequence reads were collapsed and filtered. Productive Simpson clonality was computed per sample as the square root of Simpson's diversity index over productive rearrangements. This is the immuneACCESS table as TCRdb keeps it, with only in-frame sequences that have V and J called. A part of the clones is gone; compared with another copy, unresolved V genes explain less than half, and the rest is unexplained. V and J calls and clone size are given by that table; D and trimming were obtained from the DNA. This sample gives about 260,000 clones in total; approximately 86% of them show up just once. The ten largest clones capture approximately 9.4% of the sample.

Material: peripheral blood. The rearrangement joined TRBV27 to TRBJ2-7, with the D gene too uncertain to name. The receptor's source is a middle-aged man who had recovered from COVID-19. The CDR3 here reads CASSTSYEQYF. In nucleotide form, the sequence is TGTGCCAGCAGTACCAGCTACGAGCAGTACTTC.